These 20 T cell receptor beta chains came from one sample sequenced in a study of CD8+ T cells in alopecia areata. Following extraction, RNA underwent reverse transcription to cDNA, which served as the sequencing template. Libraries were prepared by immunoSEQ multiplex PCR; TCRdb keeps only in-frame clonotypes and omits some of them. The sample has under 350,000 clones; roughly 60% are singletons. Treatment reported: oral pan-JAK inhibitor, 5-10 mg twice daily. Source: CD4+ T cells sorted from blood, taken at week 24, from a patient treated with tofacitinib. The receptors come from a human donor with alopecia areata.

The gene calls are TRBV29-1 and TRBJ2-3; 12 bases fit TRBD2. CDR3 length: 15 residues. CDR1 SQVTM and CDR2 ANQGSEA come from the germline V gene. V lost 5 bases and J lost 1; bases outside the gene matches: 4. Here the CDR3 reads CSVIRTSGGTDTQYF. The CDR3 DNA sequence: TGCAGCGTTATTAGGACTAGCGGGGGCACAGATACGCAGTATTTT.

This clone turned up a few times. The rearrangement links TRBV10-3 to TRBJ2-2, with 8 bases matching TRBD1. Per the germline V gene, CDR1 is ENHRY and CDR2 is SYGVKD. CDR3 length: 15 residues. V was pared by 7 bases and J by 2 bases, with 6 bases of the junction left unmatched. In DNA form, the CDR3 reads TGTGCCATCACCCTGGGACAGGCAAACACCGGGGAGCTGTTTTTT. Its translation: CAITLGQANTGELFF.

This clone was picked up a small number of times. The rearrangement joins TRBV23-1 to TRBJ2-3; D unclear. TRBV23-1 is placed among ORFs of uncertain function. V lost 0 bases to trimming and J lost 1 base, with 2 bases between them. CDR3 length: 13 amino acids. The CDR3 spells CASSQSGTDTQYF. The DNA for the CDR3 is TGCGCCAGCAGTCAATCAGGCACAGATACGCAGTATTTT.

This clone was picked up a small number of times. The chain carries TRBV2 and TRBJ2-5; D tentatively reads TRBD1 or TRBD2 (5 bases each). The germline CDR1 and CDR2 sequences are SNHLY and FYNNEI. The V gene lost 3 bases and the J gene lost 6 bases, with 11 bases spanning the gap. The CDR3 is 13 amino acids. CDR3 in amino acids: CASSESGLKTQYF. The CDR3 bases are TGTGCCAGCAGTGAGTCGGGGCTGAAGACCCAGTACTTC.

The chain carries TRBV5-1 and TRBJ2-5, with no clear D. V was shortened by 1 base and J by 4 bases, with 11 bases between the two germline ends. There are 14 residues in the CDR3. The germline V gene encodes CDR1 SGHRS and CDR2 YFSETQ. CDR3 in amino acids: CASSLYVEPETQYF. The CDR3 coding sequence is TGCGCCAGCAGCTTGTACGTGGAACCAGAGACCCAGTACTTC.

The chain links TRBV20-1 to TRBJ2-3; D gene unclear. Germline V lookup: CDR1 DFQATT, CDR2 SNEGSKA (reference sequence). This CDR3 is built from 11 residues. CDR3 amino acids: CSALTTDTQYF. CDR3 DNA sequence: TGCAGCGCCTTAACCACAGATACGCAGTATTTT.

The chain recombines TRBV11-2 with TRBJ2-1; 7 nucleotides align to TRBD2. J was trimmed by 0 bases and V by 5 bases; bases with no gene match: 10. The CDR3 has 17 amino acids. From germline, CDR1 is SGHAT and CDR2 FQNNGV. The CDR3 DNA follows: TGTGCCAGCAGCAAGCGGGTGCGGGGGTTCTCCTACAATGAGCAGTTCTTC. Its protein is CASSKRVRGFSYNEQFF.

The V and J genes are TRBV30 and TRBJ2-5; no firm D call. The CDR3 is 11 residues long. Trimming left V 3 bases short and J 4 bases short, with 6 bases between. CDR1 is GTSNPN, CDR2 SVGIG, per germline (reference sequence). CDR3 protein: CAWRDRETQYF. DNA of the CDR3: TGTGCCTGGAGAGATAGAGAGACCCAGTACTTC.

The chain joins TRBV29-1 to TRBJ2-3; no reliable D call. This CDR3 has 14 residues. Trimming cost V 4 bases and J 2 bases, with 13 bases left between them. CDR1 is SQVTM, CDR2 ANQGSEA, per germline. The DNA for the CDR3 is TGCAGCGTTGGGGCTAGGCTTTCCACAGATACGCAGTATTTT. Protein: CSVGARLSTDTQYF.

The chain recombines TRBV5-1 with TRBJ2-7; D tentatively fits TRBD1 or TRBD2 (5 bases each). The CDR3 totals 15 residues. CDR1 and CDR2 from the germline V gene are SGHRS and YFSETQ. V was trimmed by 4 bases and J by 3 bases, leaving 17 bases between them. In DNA, the CDR3 is TGCGCCAGCAGCCCGGATGGGGGTACCCGCTACGAGCAGTACTTC. Translation gives CASSPDGGTRYEQYF.

This chain links TRBV4-1 with TRBJ2-7; weak D call: TRBD1 (6 bases). CDR1 is MGHRA and CDR2 is YSYEKL in the germline V gene. Trimming stripped 3 bases from V and 3 bases from J, with 15 bases between. This CDR3 region has 15 residues. CDR3 bases: TGCGCCAGCAGCCACCCCGGGACAATAAACTACGAGCAGTACTTC. Its translation is CASSHPGTINYEQYF.

The chain employs TRBV2 and TRBJ2-1, with TRBD1 matching 8 bases. This CDR3 comprises 14 residues. J lost 4 bases, V lost 6 bases, and 5 bases had no gene match. Germline assignment: CDR1 SNHLY and CDR2 FYNNEI. The CDR3 sequence: CASRGTGAYNEQFF. The CDR3 DNA is TGTGCCAGCAGGGGGACAGGTGCTTACAATGAGCAGTTCTTC. Full variable domain (rest looked up from reference TRBV2 and TRBJ2-1): EPEVTQTPSHQVTQMGQEVILRCVPISNHLYFYWYRQILGQKVEFLVSFYNNEISEKSEIFDDQFSVERPDGSNFTLKIRSTKLEDSAMYFCASRGTGAYNEQFFGPGTRLTVL.

The V call is TRBV2, the J call TRBJ1-6, with D uncertain. The germline gives CDR1 SNHLY, CDR2 FYNNEI. The CDR3 has 14 residues. Trimming took off 6 bases at V and 8 bases at J, with 14 bases between the two ends. The CDR3 sequence is CASRGWSRDSPLHF. The CDR3 coding sequence is TGTGCCAGCAGGGGATGGAGTAGGGATTCACCCCTCCACTTT.

The table lists this clone with a few counts. This sample includes further DNA sequences coding for the same CDR3. The CDR3 DNA sequence: TGTGCCATCAGTGAGGGAGAGACCCAGTACTTC. This sequence encodes CAISEGETQYF. The chain recombines TRBV10-3 with TRBJ2-5; D gene ambiguous. The CDR3 is 11 residues long. The V gene lost 2 bases and the J gene lost 4 bases, with 2 bases spanning the gap. In germline, CDR1 is ENHRY, CDR2 SYGVKD.

The chain recombines TRBV27 with TRBJ2-5, with a possible D match to TRBD1 (5 bases). The end of the DNA fits TRBJ2-7 better, so the J call may be wrong. From germline, CDR1 is MNHEY and CDR2 SMNVEV (reference sequence). The CDR3 extends over 13 amino acids. CDR3 amino acids: CASSIGDSYEQYF. The CDR3 DNA sequence: TGTGCCAGCAGCATAGGGGATTCCTACGAGCAGTACTTC.

This clone was picked up one time. The rearrangement links TRBV11-2 to TRBJ1-2; D is ambiguous. V dropped 3 bases and J dropped 3 bases, with 8 bases sitting between them. The germline V gene has CDR1 SGHAT and CDR2 FQNNGV. CDR3 length: 13 amino acids. In DNA, the CDR3 is TGTGCCAGCAGCTTCTCGCGGGACTATGGCTACACCTTC. Translating it yields CASSFSRDYGYTF.

V and J are TRBV5-6 and TRBJ1-2; D possibly corresponds to TRBD1 (5 bases). The ends were cut back, 5 bases at V and 2 bases at J, with 10 bases in the middle. The CDR3 spans 13 residues. From germline, CDR1 is SGHDT and CDR2 YYEEEE. This chain's CDR3 is CASSHNRNYGYTF. The CDR3 DNA follows: TGTGCCAGCAGTCACAACAGGAACTATGGCTACACCTTC.

The chain carries TRBV2 and TRBJ1-5; weak D call: TRBD1 (5 bases). This CDR3 contains 15 residues. Trimming cost V 6 bases and J 3 bases, with 15 bases left between them. Looked up from germline, CDR1 is SNHLY and CDR2 is FYNNEI. CDR3 bases: TGTGCCAGCAGCCAGCAGGGTGCTGACAATCAGCCCCAGCATTTT. Amino acids: CASSQQGADNQPQHF.

The genes are TRBV2 and TRBJ2-1; 7 nucleotides match TRBD1. CDR3 length equals 13 residues. The junction had 0 bases not matched to a gene; V was cut back by 1 base and J by 6 bases. The germline V gene has CDR1 SNHLY and CDR2 FYNNEI. The CDR3 region is CASSEDRGNEQFF. The CDR3 DNA is TGTGCCAGCAGTGAAGACAGGGGCAATGAGCAGTTCTTC.

CDR3 protein: CAWSPRLSSYEQYF. The DNA of the CDR3 is TGTGCCTGGAGCCCCCGGTTAAGCTCCTACGAGCAGTACTTC. The chain uses TRBV30 and TRBJ2-5; D is ambiguous. TRBJ2-7 explains the end of the DNA better; the J call may be wrong. CDR3 length: 14 amino acids. Germline V CDR1 and CDR2: GTSNPN, SVGIG (reference sequence).